The rows below give T cell receptor beta chains drawn from one sample of a study of shared clonotypes between healthy human individuals. The table came from immunoSEQ multiplex PCR; TCRdb's copy has only in-frame clones and leaves some out. In the table there are over a million clones, roughly 97% of which are singletons. The sequenced sample was naive CD4+ T cells sorted from blood. Source of these receptors: a man aged 25 to 40 in good health. Each CDR3 is given with its conserved first and last residue. D genes are given only for firm matches. Clone size is not always given. Where it is, it says once, few, many or a class for expanded clones.

j_call: TRBJ2-2
d_call: TRBD2
clone_size: .
v_call: TRBV10-3
cdr3_nt: TGTGCCATCAGTGAGTCGAGGTTGTCTAGCGGGAGCACCGGGGAGCTGTTTTTT
cdr3_aa: CAISESRLSSGSTGELFF

j_call: TRBJ2-3
d_call: .
clone_size: .
v_call: TRBV10-1
cdr3_nt: TGCGCCAGCAGTGAGGGCGGGAGCACAGATACGCAGTATTTT
cdr3_aa: CASSEGGSTDTQYF

j_call: TRBJ1-2
d_call: .
clone_size: .
v_call: TRBV18
cdr3_nt: TGTGCCAGCTCACCACCAGGGCCAACCCTCCGGAGCTCTAACTATGGCTACACCTTC
cdr3_aa: CASSPPGPTLRSSNYGYTF

j_call: TRBJ1-4
d_call: .
clone_size: .
v_call: TRBV20-1
cdr3_nt: TGCAGTGTACCAACTAATGAAAAACTGTTTTTT
cdr3_aa: CSVPTNEKLFF

j_call: TRBJ2-1
d_call: .
clone_size: .
v_call: TRBV10-2
cdr3_nt: TGCGCCACCCATCTTTCCGGGAGCTCCTACAATGAGCAGTTCTTC
cdr3_aa: CATHLSGSSYNEQFF

j_call: TRBJ1-2
d_call: .
clone_size: .
v_call: TRBV6-5
cdr3_nt: TGTGCCAGCAGTTACCTTACAGGGAACTATGGCTACACCTTC
cdr3_aa: CASSYLTGNYGYTF

j_call: TRBJ1-5
d_call: TRBD1
clone_size: .
v_call: TRBV19
cdr3_nt: TGTGCCAGTATTTCGCGACAGGGACAGGGGGCTTATCAGCCCCAGCATTTT
cdr3_aa: CASISRQGQGAYQPQHF

j_call: TRBJ2-7
d_call: .
clone_size: .
v_call: TRBV6-1
cdr3_nt: TGTGCCAGCAGCTCCGGGACCCTATCCTACGAGCAGTACTTC
cdr3_aa: CASSSGTLSYEQYF

j_call: TRBJ2-7
d_call: .
clone_size: .
v_call: TRBV6-6
cdr3_nt: TGTGCCAGCAGTTACTCCCCCCGGGACAACTACGAGCAGTACTTC
cdr3_aa: CASSYSPRDNYEQYF

j_call: TRBJ2-7
d_call: .
clone_size: .
v_call: TRBV6-4
cdr3_nt: TGTGCCAGCAGTGACCCGACAGCAGGTTTAGTGGGGGGAGTGGTGAGTGTGGGTGCTAACGAGCAGTACTTC
cdr3_aa: CASSDPTAGLVGGVVSVGANEQYF

j_call: TRBJ2-7
d_call: .
clone_size: once
v_call: TRBV19
cdr3_nt: TGTGCCAGTACCTCGGACCCCTCCTCCTACGAGCAGTACTTC
cdr3_aa: CASTSDPSSYEQYF

j_call: TRBJ1-3
d_call: .
clone_size: .
v_call: TRBV4-3
cdr3_nt: TGCGCCAGCAGCCAAGATCGGATAAGTGGAAGAAACACCATATATTTT
cdr3_aa: CASSQDRISGRNTIYF

j_call: TRBJ2-1
d_call: .
clone_size: .
v_call: TRBV9
cdr3_nt: TGTGCCAGCAGCGTAGCGCTAGGCAATGAGCAGTTCTTC
cdr3_aa: CASSVALGNEQFF

j_call: TRBJ2-6
d_call: .
clone_size: .
v_call: TRBV19
cdr3_nt: TGTGCCAGTAGTAGCGCAGGGGCCGCTGGGGCCAACGTCCTGACTTTC
cdr3_aa: CASSSAGAAGANVLTF

j_call: TRBJ2-5
d_call: .
clone_size: once
v_call: TRBV7-2
cdr3_nt: TGTGCCAGCAGCTTAATTAGGGCAGAGACCCAGTACTTC
cdr3_aa: CASSLIRAETQYF

j_call: TRBJ1-5
d_call: .
clone_size: .
v_call: TRBV7-9
cdr3_nt: TGTGCCAGCAGCTTAGCTGGAGGGGCCCAGCCCCAGCATTTT
cdr3_aa: CASSLAGGAQPQHF

j_call: TRBJ2-5
d_call: .
clone_size: .
v_call: TRBV29-1
cdr3_nt: TGCAGCGTCGGCTTTCAAGAGACCCAGTACTTC
cdr3_aa: CSVGFQETQYF

j_call: TRBJ1-5
d_call: TRBD1
clone_size: once
v_call: TRBV19
cdr3_nt: TGTGCCAGTAGGGTTACAGGGGTCCAGCCCCAGCATTTT
cdr3_aa: CASRVTGVQPQHF

j_call: TRBJ1-5
d_call: .
clone_size: .
v_call: TRBV6-6
cdr3_nt: TGTGCCAGCAGTATACGGGGGGAGGGCAATCAGCCCCAGCATTTT
cdr3_aa: CASSIRGEGNQPQHF

j_call: TRBJ2-1
d_call: .
clone_size: .
v_call: TRBV6-1
cdr3_nt: TGTGCCAGCAGACGGAGCAGCTCCAATGAGCAGTTCTTC
cdr3_aa: CASRRSSSNEQFF

j_call: TRBJ2-2
d_call: .
clone_size: .
v_call: TRBV29-1
cdr3_nt: TGCAGCGTTGAGAGCCTGGGGGCGGTAGCCGGGGAGCTGTTTTTT
cdr3_aa: CSVESLGAVAGELFF

j_call: TRBJ1-1
d_call: .
clone_size: .
v_call: TRBV7-8
cdr3_nt: TGTGCCAGCAGCTTAGTTCCGACAGGTTATGTATCTGAAGCTTTCTTT
cdr3_aa: CASSLVPTGYVSEAFF

j_call: TRBJ1-4
d_call: .
clone_size: once
v_call: TRBV10-1
cdr3_nt: TGCGCCAGCAGTGAGGGGAAGGGGGACCCTAATGAAAAACTGTTTTTT
cdr3_aa: CASSEGKGDPNEKLFF

j_call: TRBJ1-5
d_call: TRBD1
clone_size: .
v_call: TRBV7-9
cdr3_nt: TGTGCCAGCAGCTTAGCGTCAGGGGGCTTGGGCAATCAGCCCCAGCATTTT
cdr3_aa: CASSLASGGLGNQPQHF

j_call: TRBJ2-2
d_call: .
clone_size: .
v_call: TRBV19
cdr3_nt: TGTGCCAGTAGTCTCTGGGGCACCGGGGAGCTGTTTTTT
cdr3_aa: CASSLWGTGELFF

j_call: TRBJ2-7
d_call: TRBD1
clone_size: .
v_call: TRBV7-2
cdr3_nt: TGTGCCAGCAGCTTAGGACAGGGGCACGAGCAGTACTTC
cdr3_aa: CASSLGQGHEQYF

j_call: TRBJ2-7
d_call: .
clone_size: once
v_call: TRBV29-1
cdr3_nt: TGCAGCGTTGAACTTTTGGACGGTTCCTACGAGCAGTACTTC
cdr3_aa: CSVELLDGSYEQYF

j_call: TRBJ1-2
d_call: .
clone_size: .
v_call: TRBV2
cdr3_nt: TGTGCCAGCAGTGCTCGACAGGCTGGCTACACCTTC
cdr3_aa: CASSARQAGYTF

j_call: TRBJ2-7
d_call: TRBD2
clone_size: .
v_call: TRBV28
cdr3_nt: TGTGCCAGCAGTTTAGGTCGCGGGAGGGTTGACGAGCAGTACTTC
cdr3_aa: CASSLGRGRVDEQYF

j_call: TRBJ2-1
d_call: .
clone_size: .
v_call: TRBV11-2
cdr3_nt: TGTGCCAGCAGCCGCACCGGGACACCTATTGGGAATGAGCAGTTCTTC
cdr3_aa: CASSRTGTPIGNEQFF

j_call: TRBJ2-2
d_call: .
clone_size: .
v_call: TRBV18
cdr3_nt: TGTGCCAGCTCTCGGGTAAACACCGGGGAGCTGTTTTTT
cdr3_aa: CASSRVNTGELFF

j_call: TRBJ2-2
d_call: .
clone_size: .
v_call: TRBV9
cdr3_nt: TGTGCCAGCAGCCTACGACCTTTGAACACCGGGGAGCTGTTTTTT
cdr3_aa: CASSLRPLNTGELFF

j_call: TRBJ2-7
d_call: TRBD1
clone_size: .
v_call: TRBV19
cdr3_nt: TGTGCCAGTAGTATAATCTCAGGGGGCATCTACGAGCAGTACTTC
cdr3_aa: CASSIISGGIYEQYF

j_call: TRBJ2-7
d_call: .
clone_size: .
v_call: TRBV2
cdr3_nt: TGTGCCAGCAGTGAAGGGACAAAAGATTACGAGCAGTACTTC
cdr3_aa: CASSEGTKDYEQYF

j_call: TRBJ2-7
d_call: .
clone_size: .
v_call: TRBV18
cdr3_nt: TGTGCCAGCTCACTGTCGGGTGACGAGCAGTACTTC
cdr3_aa: CASSLSGDEQYF

j_call: TRBJ1-4
d_call: .
clone_size: .
v_call: TRBV28
cdr3_nt: TGTGCCAGCAGTTCCCGGGGGCTAGCTAATGAAAAACTGTTTTTT
cdr3_aa: CASSSRGLANEKLFF

j_call: TRBJ1-2
d_call: .
clone_size: .
v_call: TRBV28
cdr3_nt: TGTGCCAGCAGTTTCCCCGGCAGTAACTATGGCTACACCTTC
cdr3_aa: CASSFPGSNYGYTF

j_call: TRBJ1-2
d_call: .
clone_size: .
v_call: TRBV28
cdr3_nt: TGTGCCAGTTACGAGGGTTATCTTTATGGCTACACCTTC
cdr3_aa: CASYEGYLYGYTF

j_call: TRBJ2-1
d_call: .
clone_size: .
v_call: TRBV5-1
cdr3_nt: TGCGCCAGCAGCTGGGACTCCCACAATGAGCAGTTCTTC
cdr3_aa: CASSWDSHNEQFF

j_call: TRBJ2-1
d_call: .
clone_size: .
v_call: TRBV29-1
cdr3_nt: TGCAGCGTGGGACTTAGCTCCTACAATGAGCAGTTCTTC
cdr3_aa: CSVGLSSYNEQFF

j_call: TRBJ1-4
d_call: .
clone_size: .
v_call: TRBV5-1
cdr3_nt: TGCGCCAGCAGCTTATCCACTCCGAGGGATGAAAAACTGTTTTTT
cdr3_aa: CASSLSTPRDEKLFF

j_call: TRBJ2-3
d_call: TRBD2
clone_size: .
v_call: TRBV29-1
cdr3_nt: TGCAGCGTTAATAGCGGGAGTGCAGATACGCAGTATTTT
cdr3_aa: CSVNSGSADTQYF

j_call: TRBJ2-2
d_call: .
clone_size: .
v_call: TRBV27
cdr3_nt: TGTGCCAGCAGTTTACTGGCGGCGAACACCGGGGAGCTGTTTTTT
cdr3_aa: CASSLLAANTGELFF

j_call: TRBJ1-1
d_call: .
clone_size: .
v_call: TRBV18
cdr3_nt: TGTGCCAGCTCAAAGACGACAGGAATGAACACTGAAGCTTTCTTT
cdr3_aa: CASSKTTGMNTEAFF

j_call: TRBJ2-3
d_call: TRBD2
clone_size: once
v_call: TRBV5-1
cdr3_nt: TGCGCCAGCAGCTTAGCGGGATCGGCGGATACGCAGTATTTT
cdr3_aa: CASSLAGSADTQYF

j_call: TRBJ2-2
d_call: TRBD2
clone_size: .
v_call: TRBV7-8
cdr3_nt: TGTGCCAGCAGCCAACTAGCGGGAGGTCTCACCGGGGAGCTGTTTTTT
cdr3_aa: CASSQLAGGLTGELFF

j_call: TRBJ2-2
d_call: TRBD2
clone_size: .
v_call: TRBV28
cdr3_nt: TGTGCCAGCAAGGGACTAGCGCTACACACCGGGGAGCTGTTTTTT
cdr3_aa: CASKGLALHTGELFF

j_call: TRBJ2-1
d_call: TRBD1
clone_size: .
v_call: TRBV7-6
cdr3_nt: TGTGCCAGCAGCTTAGGATTACAGGGGAATGAGCAGTTCTTC
cdr3_aa: CASSLGLQGNEQFF

j_call: TRBJ2-7
d_call: TRBD2
clone_size: .
v_call: TRBV19
cdr3_nt: TGTGCCAGTAGACGAACTAGCGGGCCTCTCTCCTACGAGCAGTACTTC
cdr3_aa: CASRRTSGPLSYEQYF

j_call: TRBJ1-4
d_call: .
clone_size: .
v_call: TRBV25-1
cdr3_nt: TGTGCCAGCAGTGCGCAGGGGTCGGAAGAAAAACTGTTTTTT
cdr3_aa: CASSAQGSEEKLFF

j_call: TRBJ2-5
d_call: TRBD1
clone_size: .
v_call: TRBV5-5
cdr3_nt: TGTGCCAGCAGCTTGTCGGACAGGTCCCAAGAGACCCAGTACTTC
cdr3_aa: CASSLSDRSQETQYF

j_call: TRBJ2-1
d_call: TRBD2
clone_size: .
v_call: TRBV15
cdr3_nt: TGTGCCACCAGCAGAAGGGAGGGGTTCAACAATGAGCAGTTCTTC
cdr3_aa: CATSRREGFNNEQFF

j_call: TRBJ1-5
d_call: TRBD1
clone_size: once
v_call: TRBV15
cdr3_nt: TGTGCCACCAGCAGATTCCCGGGACAGAGCAATCAGCCCCAGCATTTT
cdr3_aa: CATSRFPGQSNQPQHF

j_call: TRBJ1-2
d_call: .
clone_size: .
v_call: TRBV28
cdr3_nt: TGTGCCAGCAGTTTAGAACAGTATGGCTACACCTTC
cdr3_aa: CASSLEQYGYTF

j_call: TRBJ2-7
d_call: .
clone_size: .
v_call: TRBV28
cdr3_nt: TGTGCCAGCAGTTTAACGGCCATTGGCGAGCAGTACTTC
cdr3_aa: CASSLTAIGEQYF

j_call: TRBJ2-3
d_call: .
clone_size: .
v_call: TRBV6-1
cdr3_nt: TGTGCCAGCAGTGAAATGCGGAGGGGGCCAGATACGCAGTATTTT
cdr3_aa: CASSEMRRGPDTQYF